This T cell receptor (beta chain) was captured by sequencing in a study of Tregs in tolerant kidney transplant recipients. To note about this clone: The CDR3 end falls 3 residues outside the read, so it is completed with the germline J gene.

Libraries were prepared by immunoSEQ multiplex PCR; TCRdb keeps only in-frame clonotypes and omits some of them. The table for this sample gives roughly 48,000 clones. Unstimulated regulatory T cells (CD4+CD25+CD127-), CD4+CD25- non-regulatory cells, CD4 and CD8 cells were FACS-sorted from thawed PBMCs. This CDR3 is 15 amino acids long. The V gene end was trimmed by 3 bases and the J gene end by 4 bases; junction bases not matched to a gene: 7. The germline gives CDR1 DFQATT, CDR2 SNEGSKA (reference sequence). This material consisted of CD4+ T cells from blood, taken before the transplant. The chain joins TRBV20-1 to TRBJ2-7, with 12 bases aligning to TRBD1. This receptor was obtained from a human donor who received a combined kidney and bone marrow transplant. The part of the CDR3 DNA that was read is TGCAGTGCTAGTCTCCTGGGACAGGGGGCGTACGAG. It is translated as CSASLLGQGAYE. The complete CDR3 reads CSASLLGQGAYEQYF.